Below, 17 T cell receptor beta chains from the same sample are listed, as sequenced in a study of blood T cell repertoires in COVID-19. The protocol was immunoSEQ multiplex PCR, while the TCRdb copy is restricted to in-frame clones and leaves out a portion. The table has 250,000 or so clones, 85% to 90% seen once. Sequencing was done on a sample of peripheral blood. These receptors originate from a woman between 40 and 50 years old who had recovered from COVID-19.

This chain links TRBV7-2 with TRBJ2-3; TRBD2 agrees at 15 bases. In germline, CDR1 is SGHTA, CDR2 FQGNSA. There are 15 residues in the CDR3. Losses at the gene ends were 6 bases for V and 4 bases for J; bases not matched to a gene: 2. The CDR3 protein is CASRGLAGGPDTQYF. The CDR3 DNA follows: TGTGCCAGCAGGGGACTAGCGGGAGGCCCAGATACGCAGTATTTT.

With regard to this clone: Other DNA sequences within the sample encode an identical CDR3. The V gene is TRBV5-1, the J gene TRBJ1-1; possibly TRBD1 for D (6 bases). Trimming took 0 bases from V and 4 from J, leaving 10 bases between them. The CDR3 spans 14 residues. Germline V gives CDR1 SGHRS, CDR2 YFSETQ. The CDR3 DNA reads TGCGCCAGCAGCTTGGAACAGGGTAGCACTGAAGCTTTCTTT. Encoded protein: CASSLEQGSTEAFF. Variable domain in full (rest from reference TRBV5-1 and TRBJ1-1): KAGVTQTPRYLIKTRGQQVTLSCSPISGHRSVSWYQQTPGQGLQFLFEYFSETQRNKGNFPGRFSGRQFSNSRSEMNVSTLELGDSALYLCASSLEQGSTEAFFGQGTRLTVV.

This chain joins TRBV7-2 and TRBJ1-2; tentatively, D is TRBD1 (5 bases). Germline assignment: CDR1 SGHTA and CDR2 FQGNSA. This CDR3 comprises 16 residues. V lost 7 bases and J lost 7, with 25 bases in between. The CDR3 bases are TGTGCCAGCACCCAAATCCAAGGGCAGGGTATATTTGGCTACACCTTC. Amino acid sequence: CASTQIQGQGIFGYTF.

V usage is TRBV2 and J usage is TRBJ2-1, with D possibly TRBD2 on 6 matching bases. There are 13 residues in the CDR3. CDR1 and CDR2 (germline): SNHLY, FYNNEI. V lost 5 bases and J 10 bases, leaving 15 bases between the germline ends. CDR3 sequence (DNA): TGTGCCAGCAGTAGCCAAGGGACTCCCGAGCAGTTCTTC. Protein sequence: CASSSQGTPEQFF.

This rearrangement joins TRBV3-1 (or the pseudogene TRBV3-2) to TRBJ2-3, with 7 nucleotides matching TRBD1. CDR1 and CDR2 (germline): LGHDT, YNNKEL (reference sequence). The CDR3 length is 13 residues. V was pared by 0 bases and J by 10 bases, with 4 bases of the junction left unmatched. CDR3 coding DNA: TGTGCCAGCAGCCAAGATAGAGGACAGGCGCAGTATTTT. Its protein is CASSQDRGQAQYF.

CDR3 sequence: CASSLGTGGSYEQYF. The CDR3 nucleotides are TGCGCCAGCAGCCTGGGGACAGGTGGTTCCTACGAGCAGTACTTC. The rearrangement joins TRBV4-1 to TRBJ2-7; TRBD1 agrees at 8 bases. The CDR3 contains 15 residues. J was trimmed by 1 base and V by 4 bases; bases with no gene match: 6. Germline CDR1 reads MGHRA; CDR2 reads YSYEKL.

The V call is TRBV6-4, the J call TRBJ2-2; a possible D gene is TRBD2 (6 bases). CDR1 and CDR2 from the germline V gene are MRHNA and SNTAGT. This CDR3 region has 14 residues. Trimming stripped 4 bases from V and 5 bases from J, with 11 bases between. The CDR3 spells CASSVWAGTGELFF. The CDR3 DNA reads as TGTGCCAGCAGTGTCTGGGCGGGGACCGGGGAGCTGTTTTTT.

The chain links TRBV19 to TRBJ1-5, with 9 nucleotides matching TRBD1. Germline trimming cut 4 bases from V and 4 bases from J; bases unmatched to any gene: 2. Per germline, CDR1 LNHDA and CDR2 SQIVND (reference sequence). CDR3 size: 14 residues. The CDR3 DNA sequence: TGTGCCAGTAGTAGTGGGACAGGGAATCAGCCCCAGCATTTT. It specifies CASSSGTGNQPQHF.

The chain is built from TRBV15 and TRBJ2-1; D may be TRBD2 (5 bases). Looked up from germline, CDR1 is LNHNV and CDR2 is YYDKDF (reference sequence). Trimming cost V 0 bases and J 15 bases, with 9 bases left between them. This CDR3 region has 11 residues. The CDR3 reads CATSRDTSLFF. In DNA, the CDR3 is TGTGCCACCAGCAGAGATACTAGTTTGTTCTTC.

The chain combines TRBV19 with TRBJ2-1; 7 nucleotides match TRBD1. Germline CDR1 LNHDA, CDR2 SQIVND (reference sequence). This CDR3 is 16 amino acids long. V was clipped by 6 bases and J by 5 bases; unmatched bases: 13. CDR3 residues: CASSKIRGPVHNEQFF. CDR3 DNA: TGTGCCAGTAGCAAGATAAGGGGGCCAGTCCACAATGAGCAGTTCTTC. Together with reference TRBV19 and TRBJ2-1, the CDR3 gives the full variable domain: DGGITQSPKYLFRKEGQNVTLSCEQNLNHDAMYWYRQDPGQGLRLIYYSQIVNDFQKGDIAEGYSVSREKKESFPLTVTSAQKNPTAFYLCASSKIRGPVHNEQFFGPGTRLTVL.

The V call is TRBV7-9, the J call TRBJ1-1, with no clear D. Germline lookup yields CDR1 SEHNR and CDR2 FQNEAQ (reference sequence). V was shortened by 2 bases and J by 4 bases, with 8 bases between the two germline ends. CDR3 length: 13 residues. CDR3 sequence reads: CASSLPEGTEAFF. The CDR3 nucleotides read TGTGCCAGCAGCTTACCGGAGGGCACTGAAGCTTTCTTT.

The chain joins TRBV24-1 to TRBJ1-4; perhaps TRBD1 as D (5 bases). CDR1 is KGHDR and CDR2 is SFDVKD in the germline V gene. The CDR3 totals 13 residues. The germline V and J ends were trimmed by 10 bases and 8 bases, with 16 bases remaining between them. The CDR3 coding sequence is TGTGCCACTTCGGACAATCTGGGGGAAAAACTGTTTTTT. As protein: CATSDNLGEKLFF.

CDR3: CAIKIDRDYGYTF. The CDR3 DNA reads as TGTGCCATCAAGATCGACAGGGACTATGGCTACACCTTC. The chain has TRBV10-3 and TRBJ1-2; TRBD1 aligns across 7 bases. CDR1 and CDR2 from the germline V gene are ENHRY and SYGVKD. The V and J ends lost 7 bases and 3 bases, in that order; junction bases with no gene match: 5. The CDR3 consists of 13 residues.

The rearrangement uses TRBV5-1 and TRBJ2-1, with D possibly matching TRBD2 (6 bases). Germline CDR1 SGHRS, CDR2 YFSETQ. This CDR3 region has 15 residues. The V and J ends lost 0 bases and 5 bases respectively, with 12 bases between them. The CDR3 here is CASSLGGTGNNEQFF. The CDR3 DNA reads TGCGCCAGCAGCTTGGGCGGGACTGGAAACAATGAGCAGTTCTTC.

V usage is TRBV28 and J usage is TRBJ2-1, with D possibly being TRBD2 (5 bases). The CDR3 contains 15 residues. CDR1 and CDR2 (germline): MDHEN, SYDVKM. Trimming shortened V by 5 bases and J by 7 bases, and 18 bases separated the two germline ends. The CDR3 DNA is TGTGCCAGCAGTCGGGATTTAGGGTTTAGTAATGAGCAGTTCTTC. Its translation: CASSRDLGFSNEQFF.

The chain combines TRBV5-1 with TRBJ2-1; 9 bases fit TRBD2. The CDR3 length is 12 residues. With 1 base clipped from V and 15 bases from J, the junction kept 5 bases outside the gene matches. The germline gives CDR1 SGHRS, CDR2 YFSETQ. The CDR3 protein is CASSLSGGIWFF. CDR3 DNA: TGCGCCAGCAGCTTGAGCGGGGGGATCTGGTTCTTC. Combining the CDR3 with reference TRBV5-1 and TRBJ2-1 gives the whole variable domain KAGVTQTPRYLIKTRGQQVTLSCSPISGHRSVSWYQQTPGQGLQFLFEYFSETQRNKGNFPGRFSGRQFSNSRSEMNVSTLELGDSALYLCASSLSGGIWFFGPGTRLTVL.

In its sample, this clone was seen once. This chain connects TRBV27 to TRBJ2-1; D possibly corresponds to TRBD2 (5 bases). This CDR3 is 14 amino acids long. The germline CDR1 and CDR2 sequences are MNHEY and SMNVEV (reference sequence). Trimming took 0 bases from V and 7 from J, leaving 10 bases between them. For the CDR3, the DNA is TGTGCCAGCAGTTTATCGCCACTAGGGAATGAGCAGTTCTTC. This gives the protein CASSLSPLGNEQFF.